This TCR beta chain comes out of a study of early T cells in non-severe SARS-CoV-2 infection. Study-level information: It was bulk RNA from unsorted whole blood that was sequenced, and the chains were unpaired. Study-wide results and limits: Anti-spike CD8 responses were favored by VDJdb matching, which missed private and CD4 specificities.

This clonotype has a handful of counts. What it binds is not known. The length of the CDR3 is 14 residues. Looked up from germline, CDR1 is MDHEN and CDR2 is SYDVKM. Trimming stripped 3 bases from V and 4 bases from J, with 12 bases between. Attachment of unique molecular identifiers to individual cDNA molecules was performed. Each CDR3 protein gets one entry after TCRdb re-called the 5' RACE reads with MiXCR. This table has approximately 42,000 distinct CDR3 sequences, around 6% appearing once. The chain combines TRBV28 with TRBJ1-1; a weak D match, TRBD1 (5 bases). The receptor comes from an adult who was a healthcare worker with PCR-confirmed SARS-CoV-2 infection or an uninfected control (not recorded which). Material: whole blood. CDR3: CASSFMGLGTEAFF. The CDR3 DNA reads as TGTGCCAGCAGTTTCATGGGGCTAGGCACTGAAGCTTTCTTT.